The entry below describes one T cell receptor beta chain. The sample belongs to a study of blood T cell repertoires in COVID-19. About the study: The origin of the acute and convalescent COVID-19 samples was the United States, Italy and Spain. PBMCs, B-cell-depleted T cells, or T cells were the source of the cDNA or gDNA that made up the material.

CDR1 is SGHVS and CDR2 is FQNEAQ in the germline V gene. The CDR3 runs 16 residues. Trimming removed 5 bases from V and 0 bases from J, with 16 bases in between. As originally analysed: For nucleated cells, counts were estimated from reference gene primer amplification. Profiling relied on immunoSEQ multiplex PCR, and the TCRdb table lists in-frame clones only, not all of them. V, J and clone size derive from that table, while D and trimming were established from the DNA sequence. The table shows some 170,000 clones, with over 60% occurring only once. Sample: peripheral blood. The chain employs TRBV7-8 and TRBJ1-2; D is possibly TRBD1 (6 bases). The sequence was collected from a man in his 60s with acute or convalescent COVID-19. For the CDR3, the DNA is TGTGCCAGCAGCCTTACAGGGATCCAAGCTAACTATGGCTACACCTTC. It codes for CASSLTGIQANYGYTF.